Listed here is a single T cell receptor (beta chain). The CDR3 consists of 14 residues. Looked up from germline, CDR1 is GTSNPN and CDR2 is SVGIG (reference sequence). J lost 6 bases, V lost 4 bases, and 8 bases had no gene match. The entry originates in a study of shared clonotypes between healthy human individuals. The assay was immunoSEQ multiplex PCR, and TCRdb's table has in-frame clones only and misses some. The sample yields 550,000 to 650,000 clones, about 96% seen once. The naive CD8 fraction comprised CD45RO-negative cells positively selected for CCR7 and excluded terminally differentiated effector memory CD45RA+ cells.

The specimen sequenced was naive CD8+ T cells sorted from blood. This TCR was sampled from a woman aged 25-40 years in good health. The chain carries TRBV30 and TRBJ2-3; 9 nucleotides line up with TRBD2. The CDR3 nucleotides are TGTGCCTGGACCTGGCGGGAGGGCCTTGATACGCAGTATTTT. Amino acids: CAWTWREGLDTQYF.